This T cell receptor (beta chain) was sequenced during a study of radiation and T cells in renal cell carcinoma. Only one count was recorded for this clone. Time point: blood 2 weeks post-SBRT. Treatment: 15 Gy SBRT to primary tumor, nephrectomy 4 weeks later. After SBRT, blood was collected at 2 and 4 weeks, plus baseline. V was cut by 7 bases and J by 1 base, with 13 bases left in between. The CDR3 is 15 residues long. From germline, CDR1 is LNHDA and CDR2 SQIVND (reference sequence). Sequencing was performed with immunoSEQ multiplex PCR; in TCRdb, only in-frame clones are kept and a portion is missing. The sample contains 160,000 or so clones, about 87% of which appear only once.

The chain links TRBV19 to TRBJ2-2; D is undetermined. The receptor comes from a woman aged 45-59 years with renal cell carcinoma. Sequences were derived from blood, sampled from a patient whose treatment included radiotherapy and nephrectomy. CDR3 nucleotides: TGTGCCAGTACCCTGATAGGAGAGAACACCGGGGAGCTGTTTTTT. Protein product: CASTLIGENTGELFF.